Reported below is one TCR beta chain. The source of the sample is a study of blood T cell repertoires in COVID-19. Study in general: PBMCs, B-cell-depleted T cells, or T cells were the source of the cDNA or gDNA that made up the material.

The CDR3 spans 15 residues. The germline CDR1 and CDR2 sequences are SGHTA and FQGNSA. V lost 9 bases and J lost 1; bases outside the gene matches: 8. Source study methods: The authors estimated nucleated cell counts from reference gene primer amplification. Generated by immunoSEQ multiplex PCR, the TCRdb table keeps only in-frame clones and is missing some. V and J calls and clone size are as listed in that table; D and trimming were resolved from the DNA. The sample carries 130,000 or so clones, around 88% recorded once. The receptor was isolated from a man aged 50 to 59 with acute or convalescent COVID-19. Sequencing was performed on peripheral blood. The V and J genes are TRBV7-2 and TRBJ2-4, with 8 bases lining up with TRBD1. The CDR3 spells CASSRGPGAKNIQYF. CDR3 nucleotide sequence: TGTGCCAGTTCCAGGGGGCCGGGGGCCAAAAACATTCAGTACTTC.